The clone carrying this T cell receptor (beta chain) appeared a few times. Its antigen is currently unknown. Losses at the gene ends were 5 bases for V and 6 bases for J; bases not matched to a gene: 6. The V gene's germline CDR1 is SGHVS and CDR2 FQNEAQ. CDR3 length: 15 residues. TCRdb analysed the reads with MiXCR anew, one entry per CDR3 protein. The data hold 570,000 or so distinct CDR3 sequences, with roughly 42% observed a single time. This sample stems from a study of T cell repertoires in cytomegalovirus infection. Study-wide context: Public TCR beta signatures marked donors with CMV infection and the matching HLA.

This clonotype originated in a human donor in good health (CMV status not recorded). Some clones in this sample may be carry-over from other donors' samples. This chain uses TRBV7-8 with TRBJ2-3; 12 nucleotides align to TRBD2. The sequencing used cultured PBMCs, collected from culture after CMV antigen stimulation. The CDR3 is CASSKLAGGGDTQYF. The CDR3 DNA follows: TGTGCCAGCAGCAAACTAGCGGGAGGAGGTGATACGCAGTATTTT.